Below, 3 T cell receptor beta chains from the same sample are listed, as sequenced in a study of siplizumab effects on memory and regulatory T cells. TCRdb keeps only in-frame clones here, not all; method: immunoSEQ multiplex PCR. The data hold 50,000 to 75,000 clones, with around 96% observed a single time. Sequencing was performed on naive CD8+ T cells sorted from blood. These receptors were taken from a human donor in good health.

The rearrangement uses TRBV9 and TRBJ1-4, with a possible D match to TRBD1 (6 bases). The V and J ends lost 3 bases and 13 bases respectively, with 19 bases between them. The CDR3 extends over 14 amino acids. CDR1 and CDR2 (germline): SGDLS, YYNGEE. Written as DNA, the CDR3 is TGTGCCAGCAGCGCCGGGACACCGAACGCAGGACTGTTTTTT. Its translation: CASSAGTPNAGLFF.

The chain couples TRBV5-6 to TRBJ2-5; maybe TRBD1 (6 bases). From germline, CDR1 is SGHDT and CDR2 YYEEEE. Trimming removed 1 base from V and 5 bases from J, with 9 bases in between. The CDR3 consists of 13 residues. CDR3 DNA sequence: TGTGCCAGCAGCTTGACAGGGTGGGAGACCCAGTACTTC. Its protein is CASSLTGWETQYF.

V usage is TRBV19 and J usage is TRBJ1-1; perhaps TRBD1 as D (5 bases). CDR3 length: 14 amino acids. Looked up from germline, CDR1 is LNHDA and CDR2 is SQIVND (reference sequence). V lost 3 bases to trimming and J lost 1 base, with 9 bases between them. CDR3 sequence reads: CASSISGGNTEAFF. The CDR3 nucleotides read TGTGCCAGTAGTATCTCTGGGGGGAACACTGAAGCTTTCTTT.